This entry lists 24 T cell receptor beta chains sequenced from one sample in a study of cytomegalovirus exposure and HLA in healthy donors. PCR was performed using 60 Vbeta and 13 Jbeta primers. TCRdb's table, derived via immunoSEQ multiplex PCR, lists solely in-frame clones and lacks some. The repertoire holds roughly 140,000 clones, with roughly 80% as singletons. Sequenced input: PBMCs. All receptors come from a male donor in good health and CMV-seronegative.

This chain connects TRBV6-5 to TRBJ2-5; D is perhaps TRBD2 (5 bases). This CDR3 is 14 amino acids long. CDR1 MNHEY and CDR2 SVGAGI come from the germline V gene. The V end lost 3 bases, the J end lost 4 bases, and 12 bases lay between the germline ends. The CDR3 DNA reads as TGTGCCAGCAGTTATGAGGGAATTCGAGAGACCCAGTACTTC. Amino acid sequence: CASSYEGIRETQYF.

In this sample, this clone turned up a few times. V gene TRBV27 combines with J gene TRBJ1-1; D is undetermined. Germline CDR1 reads MNHEY; CDR2 reads SMNVEV (reference sequence). V dropped 4 bases and J dropped 6 bases, with 18 bases sitting between them. This CDR3 is built from 15 residues. The CDR3: CASSWSGNGVAEAFF. In nucleotides, the CDR3 is TGTGCCAGCAGTTGGTCGGGGAATGGGGTTGCTGAAGCTTTCTTT.

A few counts support this clone. The J gene is TRBJ2-1, the V gene TRBV7-3, with unresolved D. Per the germline V gene, CDR1 is SGHTA and CDR2 is FQGTGA. The CDR3 is 14 residues long. Deletions cut 2 bases from V and 4 bases from J, with 9 bases between. CDR3 sequence (DNA): TGTGCCAGCAGCTTATCGGGTGAATACAATGAGCAGTTCTTC. Translation: CASSLSGEYNEQFF.

The chain is built from TRBV25-1 and TRBJ2-7, with TRBD2 matching over 11 bases. The CDR3 spans 17 residues. The V gene's germline CDR1 is MGHDK and CDR2 SYGVNS. The trim removed 5 bases at V and 5 bases at J, leaving 14 bases unmatched. Here the CDR3 reads CASSSPTLAGGRHEQYF. CDR3 sequence (DNA): TGTGCCAGCAGTTCCCCTACATTAGCGGGGGGGAGGCACGAGCAGTACTTC.

V gene TRBV28 combines with J gene TRBJ1-3; tentative D call: TRBD1 (6 bases). Trimming removed 5 bases at V and 11 bases at J, with 25 bases between. From germline, CDR1 is MDHEN and CDR2 SYDVKM. This CDR3 region has 16 residues. The CDR3 is CASSPQGTSLPAPIYF. CDR3 sequence (DNA): TGTGCCAGCAGTCCGCAGGGGACAAGCCTCCCTGCCCCCATATATTTT. Full variable domain (remainder filled in from reference TRBV28 and TRBJ1-3): DVKVTQSSRYLVKRTGEKVFLECVQDMDHENMFWYRQDPGLGLRLIYFSYDVKMKEKGDIPEGYSVSREKKERFSLILESASTNQTSMYLCASSPQGTSLPAPIYFGEGSWLTVV.

J is TRBJ1-4 and V is TRBV28; no clear D. V was cut by 5 bases and J by 7 bases, with 17 bases left in between. CDR3 length equals 15 residues. Germline CDR1 MDHEN, CDR2 SYDVKM. The CDR3 protein is CASSLTTASGEKLFF. The CDR3 coding sequence is TGTGCCAGCAGTCTCACCACAGCCAGTGGTGAAAAACTGTTTTTT.

The chain recombines TRBV4-3 with TRBJ2-1, with 9 bases lining up with TRBD2. Germline CDR1 LGHNA, CDR2 YSLEER. The ends lost 0 bases at V and 8 bases at J; junction bases unmatched: 11. CDR3 length equals 17 residues. The DNA of the CDR3 is TGCGCCAGCAGCCAAGAGCCAGCGGGAGGCCCAATGGATGAGCAGTTCTTC. Translated: CASSQEPAGGPMDEQFF.

This rearrangement joins TRBV2 to TRBJ1-3; unclear D gene. Trimming took off 4 bases at V and 0 bases at J, with 7 bases between the two ends. The germline gives CDR1 SNHLY, CDR2 FYNNEI. The CDR3 spans 14 residues. The CDR3 coding sequence is TGTGCCAGCAGTGGAGATAGCTCTGGAAACACCATATATTTT. This sequence encodes CASSGDSSGNTIYF.

The CDR3 sequence is CASSLGTSGQETQYF. CDR3 nucleotide sequence: TGTGCCAGCAGCTTAGGAACGTCAGGCCAAGAGACCCAGTACTTC. This chain uses TRBV7-3 with TRBJ2-5; D call uncertain. The V and J ends lost 2 bases and 1 base respectively, with 11 bases between them. The CDR3 extends over 15 amino acids. Germline V lookup: CDR1 SGHTA, CDR2 FQGTGA.

The chain links TRBV19 to TRBJ2-3; no definite D call. The CDR3 sequence is 14 residues long. CDR1 and CDR2 from the germline V gene are LNHDA and SQIVND (reference sequence). Trimming took off 5 bases at V and 2 bases at J, with 11 bases between the two ends. Here the CDR3 reads CASSPNRATDTQYF. CDR3 nucleotides: TGTGCCAGTAGTCCAAATCGAGCCACAGATACGCAGTATTTT.

This clone showed up just once. The chain uses TRBV5-4 and TRBJ1-1; D remains unclear. The CDR3 sequence is 17 residues long. The germline V gene has CDR1 SGHNT and CDR2 YYREEE (reference sequence). V lost 4 bases and J 0 bases, leaving 19 bases between the germline ends. Written as DNA, the CDR3 is TGTGCCAGCAGCCTCAAACGGCCTGACAAGATGAACACTGAAGCTTTCTTT. It translates to CASSLKRPDKMNTEAFF.

The rearrangement joins TRBV7-8 to TRBJ1-3; 7 nucleotides agree with TRBD1. V gave up 3 bases and J gave up 5 bases; unmatched junction bases: 1. CDR1 is SGHVS and CDR2 is FQNEAQ in the germline V gene. This CDR3 is built from 13 residues. The CDR3 nucleotides read TGTGCCAGCAGCTTGGGACAGAGAAACACCATATATTTT. Protein product: CASSLGQRNTIYF.

The chain joins TRBV5-4 to TRBJ1-3; no clear D gene. V lost 3 bases and J 0 bases, leaving 10 bases between the germline ends. The CDR3 loop spans 15 amino acids. CDR1 SGHNT and CDR2 YYREEE come from the germline V gene (reference sequence). The CDR3 nucleotides read TGTGCCAGCAGCTCGGGAGTCCTCTCTGGAAACACCATATATTTT. Translation: CASSSGVLSGNTIYF.

The rearrangement links TRBV6-5 to TRBJ2-7; a possible D gene is TRBD1 (6 bases). The germline V and J ends were trimmed by 2 bases and 3 bases, with 14 bases remaining between them. Germline V lookup: CDR1 MNHEY, CDR2 SVGAGI. The length of the CDR3 is 15 residues. The CDR3 sequence is CASSYRDKEGYEQYF. As DNA, the CDR3 is TGTGCCAGCAGTTACAGGGACAAAGAAGGCTACGAGCAGTACTTC.

The V and J genes are TRBV5-1 and TRBJ2-7; D perhaps matches TRBD1 (6 bases). V was shortened by 2 bases and J by 3 bases, with 12 bases between the two germline ends. Per the germline V gene, CDR1 is SGHRS and CDR2 is YFSETQ. This CDR3 has 14 amino acids. The CDR3 is CASSLTQGHYEQYF. CDR3 nucleotides: TGCGCCAGCAGCTTAACACAGGGACACTACGAGCAGTACTTC.

CDR3 sequence reads: CASSTGQGSLRGYTF. The DNA for the CDR3 is TGTGCCAGCAGCACGGGACAGGGGTCCCTTCGCGGCTACACCTTC. V gene TRBV27 combines with J gene TRBJ1-2; 10 bases are a match to TRBD1. Trimming removed 6 bases from V and 8 bases from J; junction bases left unmatched: 12. The CDR3 contains 15 residues. The germline V gene encodes CDR1 MNHEY and CDR2 SMNVEV (reference sequence).

DNA of the CDR3: TGCAGCGCCAGCGGGATCCGCGGCGGGGAGCTGTTTTTT. Its protein product is CSASGIRGGELFF. The chain has TRBV29-1 and TRBJ2-2, with TRBD2 matching 7 bases. The CDR3 is made up of 13 amino acids. Trimming at V came to 7 bases and at J to 7 bases, leaving 9 bases not matched to a gene. Germline assignment: CDR1 SQVTM and CDR2 ANQGSEA.

This chain uses TRBV19 with TRBJ2-2; no clear D gene. The CDR3 covers 14 residues. The V gene lost 7 bases and the J gene lost 4 bases, with 13 bases spanning the gap. Germline CDR1 and CDR2: LNHDA and SQIVND (reference sequence). The CDR3 loop is CASIPEASTGELFF. The CDR3 DNA follows: TGTGCCAGTATCCCTGAGGCCTCCACCGGGGAGCTGTTTTTT.

In its sample, this clone was seen once. The rearrangement links TRBV5-8 to TRBJ2-6; D gene ambiguous. The CDR3 has 12 residues. V was trimmed by 2 bases and J by 11 bases, leaving 8 bases between them. Germline CDR1 reads SGHTS; CDR2 reads YDEGEE. The CDR3 DNA reads as TGTGCCAGCAGCTTTTCAATCCACGTCCTGACTTTC. Its translation: CASSFSIHVLTF.

This clone was recorded once. The chain has TRBV18 and TRBJ1-2, with 8 bases matching TRBD1. The germline V gene has CDR1 KGHSH and CDR2 LQKENI. CDR3 size: 16 residues. With 1 base clipped from V and 6 bases from J, the junction kept 10 bases outside the gene matches. In DNA form, the CDR3 reads TGTGCCAGCTCACCACTGAGGACAGGGCCACTTGATGGCTACACCTTC. This codes for CASSPLRTGPLDGYTF. Using reference TRBV18 and TRBJ1-2 for the parts outside the CDR3, the full variable domain is NAGVMQNPRHLVRRRGQEARLRCSPMKGHSHVYWYRQLPEEGLKFMVYLQKENIIDESGMPKERFSAEFPKEGPSILRIQQVVRGDSAAYFCASSPLRTGPLDGYTFGSGTRLTVV.

This chain connects TRBV19 to TRBJ1-1; possible D gene TRBD1, 6 bases. Germline V CDR1 and CDR2: LNHDA, SQIVND (reference sequence). The CDR3 is 14 amino acids. The V and J ends lost 8 bases and 4 bases respectively, with 17 bases between them. The CDR3 DNA reads as TGTGCCAGTCCCTTAAACAGGGCCGGCACTGAAGCTTTCTTT. Amino acids: CASPLNRAGTEAFF. Looking up the rest from reference TRBV19 and TRBJ1-1 gives the full variable domain: DGGITQSPKYLFRKEGQNVTLSCEQNLNHDAMYWYRQDPGQGLRLIYYSQIVNDFQKGDIAEGYSVSREKKESFPLTVTSAQKNPTAFYLCASPLNRAGTEAFFGQGTRLTVV.

This clone appeared a single time. The chain employs TRBV19 and TRBJ1-5, with TRBD1 matching 7 bases. Looked up from germline, CDR1 is LNHDA and CDR2 is SQIVND (reference sequence). With 8 bases clipped from V and 3 bases from J, the junction kept 4 bases outside the gene matches. There are 13 residues in the CDR3. The CDR3 region is CASADRVNQPQHF. The CDR3 coding sequence is TGTGCCAGTGCTGACAGGGTCAATCAGCCCCAGCATTTT. The whole variable domain, remainder taken from reference TRBV19 and TRBJ1-5, is DGGITQSPKYLFRKEGQNVTLSCEQNLNHDAMYWYRQDPGQGLRLIYYSQIVNDFQKGDIAEGYSVSREKKESFPLTVTSAQKNPTAFYLCASADRVNQPQHFGDGTRLSIL.

This clone was counted only a few times. The rearrangement uses TRBV4-2 and TRBJ2-7; 8 nucleotides line up with TRBD1. In germline, CDR1 is LGHNA, CDR2 YNFKEQ. The CDR3 contains 14 residues. V gave up 3 bases and J gave up 3 bases; unmatched junction bases: 4. CDR3 DNA sequence: TGTGCCAGCAGCCAGGAGACAGGGGTCTACGAGCAGTACTTC. Residues: CASSQETGVYEQYF.

The V and J genes are TRBV2 and TRBJ1-2; the D gene is possibly TRBD1 (6 bases). The CDR3 contains 15 residues. Trimming took off 2 bases at V and 1 base at J, with 11 bases between the two ends. Germline V CDR1 and CDR2: SNHLY, FYNNEI. The CDR3 nucleotides are TGTGCCAGCAGTGAACTGGCAGGGGTTAACTATGGCTACACCTTC. Its translation is CASSELAGVNYGYTF.